Following are 15 T cell receptor beta chains from one sample sequenced in a study of low-dose radiotherapy and immunotherapy resistance in tumors. Time point given: after trial treatment. Indicated treatment: LDRT plus nivolumab, ipilimumab, low-dose cyclophosphamide and aspirin (RACIN trial). Gene-specific TRAV and TRBV primers were used for first-strand cDNA, covering alpha and beta chains. TCR amplification used 15 to 20 PCR cycles, a constant-region primer and a V-primer adapter. One entry per CDR3 protein results from TCRdb running MiXCR on the reads. The sample has under 35,000 distinct CDR3 sequences; 49% are singletons. The sample in question was PBMCs, obtained after low-dose radiotherapy plus immunotherapy. Receptors were obtained from a male donor with gallbladder cancer.

By its share, this clonotype is medium-sized (0.01 to 0.1%). The V and J genes are TRBV6-2 or TRBV6-3 and TRBJ2-7; a weak D match, TRBD2 (6 bases). Germline V gene lookup returns CDR1 MNHEY and CDR2 SVGEGT. CDR3 size: 12 residues. Trimming shortened V by 5 bases and J by 6 bases, and 11 bases separated the two germline ends. The CDR3 DNA reads as TGTGCCAGCAGTGACGCGGGACGCGAGCAGTACTTC. Its protein product is CASSDAGREQYF.

In its sample, this clonotype was seen many times. V is TRBV5-4 and J is TRBJ2-2; D is undetermined. CDR1 and CDR2 from the germline V gene are SGHNT and YYREEE (reference sequence). V shed 4 bases and J shed 0 bases, with 10 bases lying between them. The CDR3 spans 15 residues. The CDR3 DNA is TGTGCCAGCAGCCCTGTCAGGACGAACACCGGGGAGCTGTTTTTT. Protein sequence: CASSPVRTNTGELFF.

V and J are TRBV5-5 and TRBJ1-2; D is possibly TRBD1 (5 bases). CDR3 length: 13 amino acids. Looked up from germline, CDR1 is SGHKS and CDR2 is YYEKEE (reference sequence). Trimming took 7 bases from V and 4 from J, leaving 14 bases between them. The chain's CDR3 is CASSGAGLYGYTF. For the CDR3, the DNA is TGTGCCAGCTCCGGTGCAGGGCTCTATGGCTACACCTTC.

This chain links TRBV9 with TRBJ2-3; the match to TRBD1 covers 7 bases. Trimming at V came to 1 base and at J to 4 bases, leaving 3 bases not matched to a gene. The germline V gene encodes CDR1 SGDLS and CDR2 YYNGEE. The length of the CDR3 is 14 residues. CDR3 loop: CASSVQGVSDTQYF. CDR3 nucleotide sequence: TGTGCCAGCAGCGTACAGGGGGTCTCAGATACGCAGTATTTT.

The chain links TRBV6-1 to TRBJ2-7; 9 positions match TRBD1. The V segment lost 6 bases and the J segment 6 bases; nucleotides outside the gene matches: 9. Looked up from germline, CDR1 is MNHNS and CDR2 is SASEGT. This CDR3 region has 14 residues. The CDR3 DNA is TGTGCCAGCAGCACACAGGGGGCGTATGGCGAGCAGTACTTC. This gives the protein CASSTQGAYGEQYF.

CDR3 sequence: CASSLAGGDTQYF. As DNA, the CDR3 is TGTGCCAGCAGCTTAGCAGGGGGAGATACGCAGTATTTT. V is TRBV11-1 and J is TRBJ2-3; perhaps TRBD1 as D (6 bases). CDR1 is SGHAT and CDR2 is FQDESV in the germline V gene (reference sequence). The CDR3 has 13 amino acids. V shed 0 bases and J shed 5 bases, with 6 bases lying between them.

This clonotype was picked up a small number of times. A far more abundant clone sits one base away, making this likely a read error. The chain uses TRBV6-1 and TRBJ2-7, with D unclear. The CDR3 is 13 residues long. Germline V gene sequence: CDR1 MNHNS, CDR2 SASEGT. The germline V and J ends were trimmed by 8 bases and 7 bases, with 18 bases remaining between them. The CDR3 nucleotides are TGTGCCAGCGGGGATAGCTCCTACAATGAGCAGTACTTC. It translates to CASGDSSYNEQYF.

The rearrangement joins TRBV19 to TRBJ1-4, with D unclear. V was clipped by 6 bases and J by 0 bases, with 11 bases between them. Germline CDR1 is LNHDA and CDR2 is SQIVND (reference sequence). The CDR3 is 15 residues long. CDR3 DNA: TGTGCCAGTAGATTTACCACTGCAACTAATGAAAAACTGTTTTTT. Its protein is CASRFTTATNEKLFF. Looking up the rest from reference TRBV19 and TRBJ1-4 gives the full variable domain: DGGITQSPKYLFRKEGQNVTLSCEQNLNHDAMYWYRQDPGQGLRLIYYSQIVNDFQKGDIAEGYSVSREKKESFPLTVTSAQKNPTAFYLCASRFTTATNEKLFFGSGTQLSVL.

V is TRBV12-5 and J is TRBJ1-2; unclear D gene. The V end was cut by 0 bases, the J end by 4 bases, with 9 bases between. Germline V gene data show CDR1 as LGHNT and CDR2 as FRNRAP. This CDR3 region has 14 residues. The CDR3, as DNA: TGTGCTAGTGGTTTGGTCGGGGATCGCTATGGCTACACCTTC. Residues: CASGLVGDRYGYTF.

The rearrangement joins TRBV6-5 to TRBJ2-1; 7 bases match TRBD2. The CDR3 contains 13 residues. Germline loops: CDR1 MNHEY, CDR2 SVGAGI. Germline trimming cut 6 bases from V and 4 bases from J; bases unmatched to any gene: 3. DNA of the CDR3: TGTGCCAGCAGGGGAGGGAGATACAATGAGCAGTTCTTC. Amino acids: CASRGGRYNEQFF.

V usage is TRBV5-1 and J usage is TRBJ2-1, with a weak D call TRBD2 (5 bases). The CDR3 has 14 residues. The germline gives CDR1 SGHRS, CDR2 YFSETQ. The V end was cut by 8 bases, the J end by 10 bases, with 22 bases between. CDR3 amino acids: CASREGAPGGEQFF. CDR3 bases: TGCGCCAGTCGCGAGGGAGCCCCGGGTGGCGAGCAGTTCTTC. Supplemented by reference TRBV5-1 and TRBJ2-1, the full variable domain reads KAGVTQTPRYLIKTRGQQVTLSCSPISGHRSVSWYQQTPGQGLQFLFEYFSETQRNKGNFPGRFSGRQFSNSRSEMNVSTLELGDSALYLCASREGAPGGEQFFGPGTRLTVL.

The rearrangement joins TRBV7-2 to TRBJ2-7, with 10 bases aligning to TRBD1. The germline CDR1 and CDR2 sequences are SGHTA and FQGNSA. CDR3 length: 14 amino acids. With V trimmed by 5 bases and J by 4 bases, 5 bases remained unmatched. The CDR3 DNA sequence: TGTGCCAGCAGCGCCCGACAGGGGGCTTACGAGCAGTACTTC. Translating gives CASSARQGAYEQYF. Filled out from reference TRBV7-2 and TRBJ2-7, the complete variable domain reads GAGVSQSPSNKVTEKGKDVELRCDPISGHTALYWYRQSLGQGLEFLIYFQGNSAPDKSGLPSDRFSAERTGGSVSTLTIQRTQQEDSAVYLCASSARQGAYEQYFGPGTRLTVT.

The chain links TRBV2 to TRBJ1-5, with 7 positions matching TRBD1. V shed 6 bases, J shed 4 bases, and the junction held 3 bases outside the gene matches. The CDR3 loop spans 13 amino acids. The germline V gene encodes CDR1 SNHLY and CDR2 FYNNEI. The CDR3 is CASRGTVNQPQHF. Written as DNA, the CDR3 is TGTGCCAGCAGAGGGACAGTGAATCAGCCCCAGCATTTT. Full variable domain (outside the CDR3, taken from reference TRBV2 and TRBJ1-5): EPEVTQTPSHQVTQMGQEVILRCVPISNHLYFYWYRQILGQKVEFLVSFYNNEISEKSEIFDDQFSVERPDGSNFTLKIRSTKLEDSAMYFCASRGTVNQPQHFGDGTRLSIL.

This clonotype has more than one count but fewer than ten. The chain employs TRBV28 and TRBJ2-1; 9 nucleotides match TRBD2. The CDR3 extends over 16 amino acids. Germline CDR1 and CDR2: MDHEN and SYDVKM. V shed 7 bases and J 7 bases; nucleotides not matched to a gene: 14. The CDR3 spells CASKSIAGVYRNEQFF. CDR3 DNA: TGTGCCAGCAAGTCTATAGCGGGAGTGTACCGAAATGAGCAGTTCTTC.

In the case of this clonotype: This probably arose from a read error, given a far larger clone one base away. The chain links TRBV10-3 to TRBJ2-7; 8 bases match TRBD1. This CDR3 contains 14 residues. Germline-derived CDR1 and CDR2 are ENHRY and SYGVKD. The J segment lost 7 bases and the V segment lost 6 bases, leaving 11 bases of the junction unmatched. The CDR3 nucleotides are TGTGCCATCAGCGACAGGGGTGCTTACAATGAGCAGTACTTC. It yields the protein CAISDRGAYNEQYF.